This T cell receptor beta chain was captured by sequencing in a study of blood T cell repertoires in COVID-19 (dated by TCRdb to between 2020 and 2021). About the full investigation: Collaborator samples came from the United States, Italy and Spain and covered acute and convalescent phases of COVID-19. The prospective study material was composed of cDNA or gDNA derived from T cells, B-cell-depleted T cells, or PBMCs. The dataset comprised deeply sampled blood TCRbeta repertoires from subjects exposed to, actively infected with, or recovered from COVID-19. A freely available public database, intended as a resource for researchers studying the immune response to SARS-CoV-2, is where the repertoires were released. Samples came from the ongoing ImmuneRACE study (first 160 participants) plus 1,254 subjects from 6 global collaborators. Nearly every sample came with metadata listing a de-identified subject ID, COVID-19 status, age in years and sex. Where available, HLA class I and class II types were obtained from metadata supplied by the sample provider rather than from assay-based typing.

As encoded in the germline V gene, CDR1 is SGHRS while CDR2 is YFSETQ. The CDR3 sequence holds 16 residues, the cysteine and phenylalanine included. The retained sequence is limited to the CDR3, 48 bases, with the frame set at the first base. Trimming takes 0 bases off V and 9 bases off J; junction bases not matched to a gene: 5. Paper-wide results and their limitations: How much clinical and demographic metadata was included differed by source and by participant, and the metadata was provided uncurated.

TCRbeta CDR3 regions were amplified from genomic DNA using the immunoSEQ Assay, a bias-controlled multiplex PCR. Per the authors' processing: The number of nucleated cells in each sample was estimated by amplification of reference gene primers within the assay. To quantify the absolute abundance of each unique TCRbeta CDR3 rearrangement, sequence reads were collapsed and filtered. For each sample, productive Simpson clonality was calculated by taking the square root of Simpson's diversity index across productive rearrangements. Imported from immuneACCESS, the table was reduced by TCRdb to in-frame sequences with V and J called. These copies leave out some clones; in studies compared against another copy, an unresolved V gene accounts for under half, and the cause of the remainder is not known. The D gene and trimming were derived from the DNA, and the V and J assignments and clone size from that table. A total of around 320,000 clones appear in this sample, around 92% of them only once. In total, the top ten clones hold roughly 11% of the sample.

In Seattle, one collaborating source enrolled patients while the infection was active and tracked those patients longitudinally over the course of disease. The collaborating institutions used their own protocols to collect whole blood in K2EDTA tubes. Collaborator samples were shipped for TCRbeta analysis as frozen whole blood, isolated PBMCs, or DNA extracted from either sample type. Worth noting for this clone: It lacks a known antigen. The record has no base qualities; no much larger clone is one base away.

This clonotype originated in a woman in her 30s with COVID-19, enrolled during active disease. The rearranged segments are TRBV5-1 and TRBJ2-1, with 14 bases matching TRBD2. Source material: peripheral blood. In nucleotides, the sequence is TGCGCCAGCAGCTTGGGGACTAGCGGGGGGTTTTCTGAGCAGTTCTTC. This codes for CASSLGTSGGFSEQFF.